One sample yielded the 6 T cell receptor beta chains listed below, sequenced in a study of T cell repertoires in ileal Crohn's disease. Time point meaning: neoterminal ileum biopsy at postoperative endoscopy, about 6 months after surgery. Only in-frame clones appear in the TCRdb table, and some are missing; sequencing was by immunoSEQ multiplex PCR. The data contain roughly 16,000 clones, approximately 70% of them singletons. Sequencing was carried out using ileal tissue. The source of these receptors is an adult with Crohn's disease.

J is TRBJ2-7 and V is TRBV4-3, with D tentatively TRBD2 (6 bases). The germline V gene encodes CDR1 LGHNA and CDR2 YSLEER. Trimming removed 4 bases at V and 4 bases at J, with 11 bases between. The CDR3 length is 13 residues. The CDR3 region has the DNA TGCGCCAGCAGCCGAGGACGGGGGTACGAGCAGTACTTC. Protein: CASSRGRGYEQYF.

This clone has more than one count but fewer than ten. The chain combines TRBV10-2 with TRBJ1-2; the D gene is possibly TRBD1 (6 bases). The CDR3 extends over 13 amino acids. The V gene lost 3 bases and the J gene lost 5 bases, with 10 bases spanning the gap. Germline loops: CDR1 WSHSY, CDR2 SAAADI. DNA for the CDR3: TGCGCCAGCAGTGAACAGGGACCATATGGCTACACCTTC. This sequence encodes CASSEQGPYGYTF.

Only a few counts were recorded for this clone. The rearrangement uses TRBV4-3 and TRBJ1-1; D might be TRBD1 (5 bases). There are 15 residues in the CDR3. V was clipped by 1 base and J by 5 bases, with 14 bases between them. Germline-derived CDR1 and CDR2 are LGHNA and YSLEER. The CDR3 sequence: CASSQGYPRVTEAFF. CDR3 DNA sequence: TGCGCCAGCAGCCAAGGTTATCCCAGGGTTACTGAAGCTTTCTTT.

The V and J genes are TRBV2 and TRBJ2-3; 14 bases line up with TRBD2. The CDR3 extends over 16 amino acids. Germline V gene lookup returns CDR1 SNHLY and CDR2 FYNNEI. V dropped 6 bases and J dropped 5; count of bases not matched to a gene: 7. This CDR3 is CASRLSGLAGGDTQYF. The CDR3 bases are TGTGCCAGCAGATTATCTGGACTAGCGGGAGGAGATACGCAGTATTTT.

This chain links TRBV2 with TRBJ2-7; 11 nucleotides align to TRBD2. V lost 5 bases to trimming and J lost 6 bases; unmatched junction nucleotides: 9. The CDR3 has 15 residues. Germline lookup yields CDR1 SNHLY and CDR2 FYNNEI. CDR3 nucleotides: TGTGCCAGCAGTTACTTAGCGGGAGGGGCTTCCGAGCAGTACTTC. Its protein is CASSYLAGGASEQYF.

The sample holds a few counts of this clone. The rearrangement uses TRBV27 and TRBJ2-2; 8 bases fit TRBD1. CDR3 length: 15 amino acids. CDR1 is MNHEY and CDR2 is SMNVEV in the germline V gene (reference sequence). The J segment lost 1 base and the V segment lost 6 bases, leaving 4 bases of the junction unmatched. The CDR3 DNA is TGTGCCAGCAGGAGGGACAGGAGGAACACCGGGGAGCTGTTTTTT. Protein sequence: CASRRDRRNTGELFF.